The sequence of this TCR beta chain was determined in a study of CXCR3-negative and CXCR3-positive naive CD8 T cells (dated by TCRdb to about 2019). Regarding the research as a whole: In total, some 130 million TRB reads were obtained, corresponding to roughly 1.5 +/- 0.3 million reads per library. TRBV-TRBJ cluster analysis included naive subsets from roughly 5 donors and memory cells from 3 donors. The diversity and physicochemical repertoire analyses included more than nine donors pooled from two independent experiments. General findings and caveats noted by the study authors: Because CXCR3 expression was partially decreased after cryopreservation, freshly isolated PBMCs were used for most assays. Because surface CD5, which is linked to self-reactivity in mice, was comparable between the naive subsets, TCR interaction strength was also inferred from the physicochemical properties of TRB CDR3s. Naive CXCR3-negative and CXCR3-positive cells from the same donor showed similar TRBV-TRBJ usage, whereas memory cells showed distinct patterns. Compared with CXCR3-negative naive cells, CXCR3-positive naive cells had TRB CDR3s with higher hydrophobicity (lower Kidera factor 4), lower energy, and higher strength and volume indices. Both naive subsets had comparably high repertoire diversity, while memory CD8+ T cells had much lower repertoire diversity.

Including cysteine and phenylalanine, the CDR3 has 16 amino acids. No DNA is listed. CDR1 and CDR2, per the germline V gene (reference sequence), are SGHKS and YYEKEE. Turning to this clonotype: Its antigen is still unknown.

For every CD8+ T cell subset, approximately 300,000 cells were flow-sorted straight into RLT lysis buffer, and each subset was sorted in triplicate. To keep memory contaminants out, a stringent definition of naive CD8+ T cells was applied: CD45RO-CCR7+CD27+CD95-. Using standard density gradient centrifugation, peripheral blood mononuclear cells were isolated from buffy coats. Naive CXCR3-negative and CXCR3-positive CD8+ T cells were flow-sorted on a FACSAria III. Total RNA was extracted from sorted cells using an RNeasy Mini Kit. The sequencer listed for this sample is NextSeq 550. The Human TCR Profiling Kit (MiLaboratory) was used to prepare UMI-labeled 5' RACE TRB cDNA libraries. The full amount of extracted RNA was used for cDNA synthesis, and the full amount of resulting cDNA was used for PCR amplification. The libraries were made side by side, with each library going through the same number of PCR cycles. The study's processing was this. MIGEC and MiXCR extracted about 50,000 +/- 10,000 unique UMI-labeled TRB cDNA molecules per library, requiring at least two reads per UMI. An average of around 40,000 +/- 10,000 functional in-frame TRB CDR3 nucleotide clonotypes without stop codons was found per library. After downsampling to 5000 UMI-labeled TRB molecules per sample, diversity metrics such as normalized Shannon-Wiener and Chao1 were calculated in VDJtools. For the central five CDR3 residues, VDJtools calculated physicochemical properties weighted by clonotype size, namely interaction energy, strength, volume and Kidera factor 4. Following TCRdb reprocessing, every CDR3 protein sequence forms one entry, and DNA is not provided. These V and J calls originate from TCRdb's pipeline instead of the authors' own analysis. This sample's clone table shows some 85,000 distinct CDR3 sequences. The ten largest make up around 0.58% of the sample.

Sequencing was done on a sample of naive CXCR3+ CD8+ T cells from blood. What this sample's cell subset or site label stands for: CD45RO-CCR7+CD27+CD95- naive CD8+ T cells expressing CXCR3 (TNR3+). The chain is encoded by TRBV5-5 joined to TRBJ1-5; checking the TCRdb D call of TRBD1 is not possible without DNA. This sequence was found in a human donor in good health. Some clones in this sample may be carry-over from other donors' samples. CDR3 reads: CASSSQGARGNQPQHF.